This T cell receptor beta chain is drawn from a study of human T cells and chemical hapten exposure. Study details: After 6 days, upper back 0.01% DPC patch tests were scored. A mostly female patient group had alopecia areata, totalis or universalis.

The ends lost 1 base at V and 2 bases at J; junction bases unmatched: 8. The germline V gene encodes CDR1 LGHNA and CDR2 YNFKEQ. The CDR3 is 16 amino acids. Study-level points and caveats: Donors were affected by alopecia, so their immune reaction might vary from that of healthy individuals.

This sample's time point: patch test 3, about 24 weeks after DPC sensitization. Treatment denoted: therapeutic diphenylcyclopropenone sensitization with weekly scalp DPC. The library tagged individual cDNA molecules with unique molecular identifiers. TCRdb redid the calling of the RACE reads with MiXCR, one entry per CDR3 protein. The sample consists of 60,000 to 65,000 distinct CDR3 sequences, 9.5% to 12% of them appearing once. Turning to this clonotype: What it recognizes is unknown.

This clonotype was obtained from a woman aged 30 to 39 with alopecia areata. Some clones in this sample may be carry-over from other donors' samples. This rearrangement joins TRBV4-2 to TRBJ2-7; 7 positions match TRBD1. This specimen consisted of whole blood, obtained in connection with sensitization to the hapten diphenylcyclopropenone (DPC). The CDR3 region is CASSQVPGTAAYEQYF. CDR3 nucleotides: TGTGCCAGCAGCCAAGTCCCCGGGACAGCAGCCTACGAGCAGTACTTC.